The next 32 T cell receptor beta chains were all read from a single sample in a study of identical twins. TCRdb used MiXCR to reprocess the 5' RACE reads, holding one entry per CDR3 protein. The sample lists 1.5 million to 2 million distinct CDR3 sequences; around 33% were seen once. Sequenced sample: cord blood. Receptors were obtained from a newborn girl in good health.

The chain employs TRBV29-1 and TRBJ1-1; tentative D call: TRBD1 (6 bases). The CDR3 length is 14 residues. Trimming shortened V by 5 bases and J by 0 bases, and 13 bases separated the two germline ends. CDR1 is SQVTM and CDR2 is ANQGSEA in the germline V gene. As DNA, the CDR3 is TGCAGCGTTAGACAGGTGATCATGAACACTGAAGCTTTCTTT. Its protein product is CSVRQVIMNTEAFF.

The count of this clonotype is one. The chain joins TRBV20-1 to TRBJ2-5, with 12 bases fitting TRBD2. This CDR3 comprises 15 residues. Germline V gives CDR1 DFQATT, CDR2 SNEGSKA (reference sequence). The trim removed 3 bases at V and 11 bases at J, leaving 13 bases unmatched. For the CDR3, the DNA is TGCAGTGCTAGGACTAGCGGGAGACGGGACAATGAGCAGTACTTC. It codes for CSARTSGRRDNEQYF.

This clonotype has only a few counts. This sequence joins TRBV14 and TRBJ2-7, with no clear D. The CDR3 runs to 15 residues. Germline CDR1 reads SGHDN; CDR2 reads FVKESK. With 3 bases removed from V and 1 base from J, the gap between germline ends came to 13 bases. The CDR3 spells CASSHARTHSYEQYF. The DNA of the CDR3 is TGTGCCAGCAGCCATGCCCGGACGCATTCCTACGAGCAGTACTTC.

This clonotype was observed a few times. The chain carries TRBV25-1 and TRBJ2-7, with D maybe TRBD2 (6 bases). Germline V gene lookup returns CDR1 MGHDK and CDR2 SYGVNS. CDR3 length equals 13 residues. V lost 1 base and J lost 3, with 7 bases in between. The CDR3 DNA follows: TGTGCCAGCAGTGAATTGGGGGGCTACGAGCAGTACTTC. Protein sequence: CASSELGGYEQYF.

This clonotype was counted at least ten times. This chain joins TRBV7-9 and TRBJ2-1; D possibly corresponds to TRBD1 (6 bases). The germline CDR1 and CDR2 sequences are SEHNR and FQNEAQ (reference sequence). This CDR3 comprises 15 residues. V lost 5 bases and J lost 7, with 18 bases in between. CDR3 protein: CASSHANRVVNEQFF. The DNA of the CDR3 is TGTGCCAGCAGCCACGCAAACAGGGTAGTGAATGAGCAGTTCTTC. Full variable domain (remainder filled in from reference TRBV7-9 and TRBJ2-1): DTGVSQNPRHKITKRGQNVTFRCDPISEHNRLYWYRQTLGQGPEFLTYFQNEAQLEKSRLLSDRFSAERPKGSFSTLEIQRTEQGDSAMYLCASSHANRVVNEQFFGPGTRLTVL.

The chain is built from TRBV20-1 and TRBJ1-5; D is unresolved. Trimming took off 0 bases at V and 0 bases at J, with 12 bases between the two ends. CDR1 DFQATT and CDR2 SNEGSKA come from the germline V gene (reference sequence). This CDR3 is built from 16 residues. The chain's CDR3 is CSARDHSLYSNQPQHF. The CDR3, as DNA: TGCAGTGCTAGAGATCACAGCTTATATAGCAATCAGCCCCAGCATTTT.

CDR3 in DNA: TGTGCCAGCAGCCTCCGGACCAGAAGGGGAGCAGTGGGGGGTAATGAGCAGTTCTTC. Translated, it gives CASSLRTRRGAVGGNEQFF. The chain couples TRBV11-1 to TRBJ2-1, with D maybe TRBD2 (6 bases). This CDR3 has 19 amino acids. Per the germline V gene, CDR1 is SGHAT and CDR2 is FQDESV (reference sequence). V gave up 5 bases and J gave up 7 bases, with 30 bases separating them.

A few counts support this clonotype. The J gene is TRBJ2-1, the V gene TRBV12-3 or TRBV12-4, with D tentatively TRBD2 (5 bases). The V gene lost 5 bases and the J gene lost 0 bases, with 14 bases spanning the gap. The CDR3 extends over 16 amino acids. The CDR3 region is CASSPGLVSSYNEQFF. The DNA for the CDR3 is TGTGCCAGCAGTCCAGGACTCGTTAGCTCCTACAATGAGCAGTTCTTC.

This clonotype was observed at least ten times. A read error may produce the germline difference seen at one junction end. The CDR3 bases are TGTGCCAGCAGCCAAGCGCGGGGGGGCTACAATGAGCAGTTCTTC. It encodes CASSQARGGYNEQFF. V usage is TRBV4-1 and J usage is TRBJ2-1; 9 positions agree with TRBD2. Germline loops: CDR1 MGHRA, CDR2 YSYEKL. The CDR3 extends over 15 amino acids.

This sequence joins TRBV3-1 and TRBJ2-6; 11 bases agree with TRBD1. Germline V gives CDR1 LGHDT, CDR2 YNNKEL (reference sequence). Trimming at V came to 4 bases and at J to 2 bases, leaving 7 bases not matched to a gene. There are 18 residues in the CDR3. CDR3 protein: CASSPKVGQGAGANVLTF. The CDR3 nucleotides read TGTGCCAGCAGCCCCAAAGTGGGACAGGGGGCTGGGGCCAACGTCCTGACTTTC.

This chain uses TRBV10-3 with TRBJ2-1, with D perhaps being TRBD1 or TRBD2 (5 bases each). The V end lost 0 bases, the J end lost 2 bases, and 17 bases lay between the germline ends. Germline CDR1 and CDR2: ENHRY and SYGVKD. There are 18 residues in the CDR3. The CDR3: CAISESKLGRETYNEQFF. The CDR3 DNA is TGTGCCATCAGTGAGTCGAAATTGGGCAGGGAGACCTACAATGAGCAGTTCTTC.

The rearrangement joins TRBV3-1 to TRBJ1-1, with a weak D call TRBD1 (6 bases). Germline V gives CDR1 LGHDT, CDR2 YNNKEL (reference sequence). CDR3 size: 15 residues. V gave up 2 bases and J gave up 4 bases, with 14 bases separating them. The DNA of the CDR3 is TGTGCCAGCAGCCAACTCGGACAGAGCTTCACTGAAGCTTTCTTT. Residues: CASSQLGQSFTEAFF.

This chain links TRBV7-9 with TRBJ1-2, with no clear D. CDR1 SEHNR and CDR2 FQNEAQ come from the germline V gene (reference sequence). This CDR3 is built from 15 residues. The V gene lost 1 base and the J gene lost 1 base, with 10 bases spanning the gap. The CDR3 reads CASSLVWGVNYGYTF. The CDR3 bases are TGTGCCAGCAGCTTAGTATGGGGAGTTAACTATGGCTACACCTTC.

The V gene is TRBV6-1, the J gene TRBJ2-1; D may match TRBD1 or TRBD2 (5 bases each). This CDR3 spans 15 amino acids. Trimming left V 6 bases short and J 3 bases short, with 15 bases between. Per the germline V gene, CDR1 is MNHNS and CDR2 is SASEGT. In DNA form, the CDR3 reads TGTGCCAGCAGCCCGGGACGAGCGAACTACAATGAGCAGTTCTTC. Residues: CASSPGRANYNEQFF.

The table lists this clonotype with a few counts. The rearrangement uses TRBV5-1 and TRBJ1-4; D unclear. CDR1 is SGHRS, CDR2 YFSETQ, per germline. Trimming took off 4 bases at V and 5 bases at J, with 18 bases between the two ends. This CDR3 has 16 residues. In DNA form, the CDR3 reads TGCGCCAGCAGCCCAAAATCCAGCTTCGACAATGAAAAACTGTTTTTT. Amino acids: CASSPKSSFDNEKLFF. Filled out from reference TRBV5-1 and TRBJ1-4, the complete variable domain reads KAGVTQTPRYLIKTRGQQVTLSCSPISGHRSVSWYQQTPGQGLQFLFEYFSETQRNKGNFPGRFSGRQFSNSRSEMNVSTLELGDSALYLCASSPKSSFDNEKLFFGSGTQLSVL.

The table lists this clonotype with a few counts. The chain links TRBV27 to TRBJ2-7; D perhaps matches TRBD2 (5 bases). The length of the CDR3 is 14 residues. V was cut by 0 bases and J by 5 bases, with 11 bases left in between. The V gene's germline CDR1 is MNHEY and CDR2 SMNVEV (reference sequence). This chain's CDR3 is CASSLSSGDHEQYF. The CDR3 nucleotides are TGTGCCAGCAGTTTATCGTCCGGGGATCACGAGCAGTACTTC.

CDR3 sequence: CASLGQEETQYF. The DNA of the CDR3 is TGTGCCAGCCTGGGACAGGAAGAGACCCAGTACTTC. The V gene is TRBV6-6, the J gene TRBJ2-5; 8 nucleotides match TRBD1. CDR3 length: 12 amino acids. From germline, CDR1 is MNHNY and CDR2 SVGAGI (reference sequence). V shed 8 bases and J 3 bases; nucleotides not matched to a gene: 2.

This clonotype was observed at least ten times. The gene calls are TRBV29-1 and TRBJ2-7, with 11 bases that match TRBD2. Germline V gene data show CDR1 as SQVTM and CDR2 as ANQGSEA. The CDR3 is 13 residues long. Trimming took 4 bases from V and 6 from J; bases not matched to a gene: 5. This CDR3 is CSVALTSGGEQYF. The CDR3 DNA follows: TGCAGCGTTGCCCTAACTAGCGGGGGCGAGCAGTACTTC.

In this sample, this clonotype turned up many times. The DNA for the CDR3 is TGTGCCAGCAGCTCTCCCCGCCTCAGTAGGGATGGCTACACCTTC. This codes for CASSSPRLSRDGYTF. J is TRBJ1-2 and V is TRBV11-2; D is undetermined. V lost 4 bases, J lost 6 bases, and 18 bases lay in between. Germline V gene data show CDR1 as SGHAT and CDR2 as FQNNGV. This CDR3 spans 15 amino acids.

This clonotype was found a few times. The V and J genes are TRBV5-1 and TRBJ2-7, with 11 bases lining up with TRBD1. The V segment lost 3 bases and the J segment 4 bases; nucleotides outside the gene matches: 6. CDR3 length: 15 amino acids. CDR1 is SGHRS, CDR2 YFSETQ, per germline. The CDR3 DNA follows: TGCGCCAGCAGCTATTCGGGACAGGGGGGTTACGAGCAGTACTTC. It specifies CASSYSGQGGYEQYF.

This clonotype was seen many times. This chain connects TRBV12-3 or TRBV12-4 to TRBJ2-4; 7 nucleotides align to TRBD1. V shed 4 bases and J 3 bases; nucleotides not matched to a gene: 3. This CDR3 has 14 residues. CDR3 coding DNA: TGTGCCAGCAGTTACAGGGGAGACAAAAACATTCAGTACTTC. Translated: CASSYRGDKNIQYF.

This chain connects TRBV5-6 to TRBJ1-2; a possible D gene is TRBD1 (5 bases). The CDR3 runs 15 residues. Trimming pared 1 base from V and 5 bases from J, leaving 15 bases between. Germline lookup yields CDR1 SGHDT and CDR2 YYEEEE. For the CDR3, the DNA is TGTGCCAGCAGCTTGCCACGCTCTAAGGGGTATGGCTACACCTTC. Translating gives CASSLPRSKGYGYTF. Together with reference TRBV5-6 and TRBJ1-2, the CDR3 gives the full variable domain: DAGVTQSPTHLIKTRGQQVTLRCSPKSGHDTVSWYQQALGQGPQFIFQYYEEEERQRGNFPDRFSGHQFPNYSSELNVNALLLGDSALYLCASSLPRSKGYGYTFGSGTRLTVV.

This clonotype appeared a few times. The chain carries TRBV6-5 and TRBJ2-1, with 8 bases aligning to TRBD1. The CDR3 is made up of 16 amino acids. The trim removed 7 bases at V and 8 bases at J, leaving 16 bases unmatched. Germline V gene lookup returns CDR1 MNHEY and CDR2 SVGAGI. The CDR3: CASTESQGAGIDEQFF. The CDR3 DNA is TGTGCCAGCACCGAATCGCAGGGGGCGGGTATCGATGAGCAGTTCTTC.

The rearrangement uses TRBV6-6 and TRBJ1-2; 9 nucleotides match TRBD1. Germline loops: CDR1 MNHNY, CDR2 SVGAGI (reference sequence). The CDR3 has 12 residues. J was trimmed by 4 bases and V by 11 bases; bases with no gene match: 5. The CDR3 nucleotides are TGTGCCGCGCAGGGACAGGGCTATGGCTACACCTTC. Translation: CAAQGQGYGYTF.

This clonotype has just a few counts. This sequence joins TRBV20-1 and TRBJ1-6; 8 nucleotides agree with TRBD1. After removal of 3 bases from V and 9 bases from J, the junction contained 7 bases not matched to a gene. This CDR3 comprises 14 residues. Looked up from germline, CDR1 is DFQATT and CDR2 is SNEGSKA (reference sequence). In DNA, the CDR3 is TGCAGTGCTAGCCGGACAGGGCGAAGTTCACCCCTCCACTTT. Translating it yields CSASRTGRSSPLHF.

This clonotype has a handful of counts. The CDR3 region has the DNA TGTGCCAGCAGCCGCGACACGGCCAGCACAGATACGCAGTATTTT. Residues: CASSRDTASTDTQYF. V and J are TRBV7-2 and TRBJ2-3; no definite D call. This CDR3 region has 15 residues. Trimming stripped 5 bases from V and 0 bases from J, with 12 bases between. Germline values: CDR1 SGHTA, CDR2 FQGNSA.

V and J are TRBV6-5 and TRBJ1-4; D uncertain. The CDR3 covers 14 residues. V lost 5 bases and J lost 0, with 7 bases in between. The V gene's germline CDR1 is MNHEY and CDR2 SVGAGI. The CDR3 here is CASSEYATNEKLFF. The CDR3 DNA reads TGTGCCAGCAGTGAATACGCAACTAATGAAAAACTGTTTTTT.

This clonotype was seen a few times. The V and J genes are TRBV20-1 and TRBJ2-3, with D possibly being TRBD1 (6 bases). Germline V gene data show CDR1 as DFQATT and CDR2 as SNEGSKA (reference sequence). This CDR3 has 15 residues. V gave up 6 bases and J gave up 0 bases, with 16 bases separating them. DNA of the CDR3: TGCAGTGCGACCGGGACACTCCTTAGCACAGATACGCAGTATTTT. It is translated as CSATGTLLSTDTQYF.

This clonotype was counted ten times or more. At one end, the junction sequence differs from germline, possibly due to a read error. The V call is TRBV12-3 or TRBV12-4, the J call TRBJ2-1; D remains unclear. The CDR3 spans 12 residues. The CDR3 bases are TGCGCCAGCAGCTTCGTCATAAATGAGCAGTTCTTC. Residues: CASSFVINEQFF.

This chain links TRBV11-2 with TRBJ2-5; D is unclear. CDR1 is SGHAT, CDR2 FQNNGV, per germline. This CDR3 is built from 14 residues. Deletions cut 8 bases from V and 3 bases from J, with 16 bases between. The CDR3 is CASWSRKGKETQYF. The CDR3 nucleotides read TGTGCCAGCTGGTCTAGGAAGGGAAAAGAGACCCAGTACTTC.

This chain connects TRBV18 to TRBJ2-3, with 11 bases lining up with TRBD2. Germline assignment: CDR1 KGHSH and CDR2 LQKENI. Trimming at V came to 3 bases and at J to 4 bases, leaving 3 bases not matched to a gene. This CDR3 spans 15 amino acids. CDR3 bases: TGTGCCAGCTCACCCACTAGCGGGAGTTCAGATACGCAGTATTTT. Protein: CASSPTSGSSDTQYF. The full variable domain, rest sourced from reference TRBV18 and TRBJ2-3, is NAGVMQNPRHLVRRRGQEARLRCSPMKGHSHVYWYRQLPEEGLKFMVYLQKENIIDESGMPKERFSAEFPKEGPSILRIQQVVRGDSAAYFCASSPTSGSSDTQYFGPGTRLTVL.

V usage is TRBV20-1 and J usage is TRBJ2-3, with 9 nucleotides matching TRBD2. In germline, CDR1 is DFQATT, CDR2 SNEGSKA (reference sequence). The CDR3 sequence is 13 residues long. V shed 6 bases, J shed 6 bases, and the junction held 7 bases outside the gene matches. CDR3 bases: TGCAGTGCCCCCAGCCTAGCGGGGGATACGCAGTATTTT. Its protein product is CSAPSLAGDTQYF.